A single sample is the source of the 26 T cell receptor beta chains below, sequenced in a study of cytomegalovirus exposure and HLA in healthy donors. TCRdb's table, derived via immunoSEQ multiplex PCR, lists solely in-frame clones and lacks some. Of approximately 300,000 clones in the sample, roughly 88% are singletons; the top ten hold over 0.8%. Input material: PBMCs. The receptors stem from a woman aged 18-29 years in good health and CMV-seronegative.

The chain couples TRBV28 to TRBJ2-7, with D perhaps matching TRBD2 (7 bases). The germline V gene has CDR1 MDHEN and CDR2 SYDVKM. The V end was cut by 6 bases, the J end by 5 bases, with 20 bases between. CDR3 length: 15 amino acids. CDR3 sequence reads: CASSPMGGGRNEQYF. The CDR3 region has the DNA TGTGCCAGCAGCCCCATGGGGGGGGGCAGGAACGAGCAGTACTTC.

V usage is TRBV7-2 and J usage is TRBJ1-1; the D gene is possibly TRBD1 (6 bases). The germline V gene encodes CDR1 SGHTA and CDR2 FQGNSA. This CDR3 comprises 16 residues. V was shortened by 5 bases and J by 4 bases, with 20 bases between the two germline ends. In nucleotides, the CDR3 is TGTGCCAGCAGCAAAAGGGCAGGGGAGTTGGGCACTGAAGCTTTCTTT. This sequence encodes CASSKRAGELGTEAFF.

The V gene is TRBV2, the J gene TRBJ1-2; TRBD1 is a possible D gene (6 bases). Trimming shortened V by 4 bases and J by 2 bases, and 8 bases separated the two germline ends. Germline loops: CDR1 SNHLY, CDR2 FYNNEI. The CDR3 totals 13 residues. The CDR3: CASSATGNYGYTF. The DNA for the CDR3 is TGTGCCAGCAGTGCCACAGGGAACTATGGCTACACCTTC. The full variable domain, with the rest looked up from reference TRBV2 and TRBJ1-2, is EPEVTQTPSHQVTQMGQEVILRCVPISNHLYFYWYRQILGQKVEFLVSFYNNEISEKSEIFDDQFSVERPDGSNFTLKIRSTKLEDSAMYFCASSATGNYGYTFGSGTRLTVV.

This clone was counted between two and nine times. The same CDR3 can be traced to other DNA sequences in this sample. The V gene is TRBV18, the J gene TRBJ2-7; 10 bases map to TRBD1. This CDR3 is 14 amino acids long. V lost 0 bases and J lost 4; bases outside the gene matches: 0. The germline V gene has CDR1 KGHSH and CDR2 LQKENI. The CDR3: CASSPPGQGYEQYF. CDR3 coding DNA: TGTGCCAGCTCACCACCGGGACAGGGGTACGAGCAGTACTTC.

This sequence joins TRBV25-1 and TRBJ1-5, with D possibly TRBD1 on 5 matching bases. The CDR3 length is 16 residues. V lost 3 bases, J lost 2 bases, and 14 bases lay in between. The V gene's germline CDR1 is MGHDK and CDR2 SYGVNS. CDR3: CASSEGGVLGNQPQHF. For the CDR3, the DNA is TGTGCCAGCAGTGAGGGAGGGGTGTTGGGCAATCAGCCCCAGCATTTT.

The V gene is TRBV7-2, the J gene TRBJ2-1, with 11 bases lining up with TRBD2. This CDR3 region has 15 residues. The germline V gene encodes CDR1 SGHTA and CDR2 FQGNSA. V was clipped by 6 bases and J by 5 bases; unmatched bases: 6. This CDR3 reads CASRGTSGSHNEQFF. The CDR3 nucleotides are TGTGCCAGCAGAGGTACTAGCGGGAGCCACAATGAGCAGTTCTTC.

The V and J genes are TRBV4-1 and TRBJ2-7; 12 positions agree with TRBD1. The CDR3 spans 17 residues. CDR1 and CDR2 from the germline V gene are MGHRA and YSYEKL. The trim removed 0 bases at V and 1 base at J, leaving 4 bases unmatched. The CDR3 sequence: CASSQDRDRGQSYEQYF. The CDR3 nucleotides read TGCGCCAGCAGCCAAGACCGGGACAGGGGGCAATCCTACGAGCAGTACTTC.

The rearrangement links TRBV4-2 to TRBJ1-1; 8 bases are shared with TRBD1. CDR3 length equals 15 residues. Trimming took 5 bases from V and 3 from J; bases not matched to a gene: 8. Looked up from germline, CDR1 is LGHNA and CDR2 is YNFKEQ. CDR3 region: CASSFPETGDTEAFF. In DNA, the CDR3 is TGTGCCAGCAGCTTCCCCGAGACAGGGGACACTGAAGCTTTCTTT.

This chain joins TRBV9 and TRBJ2-1; D not certain. Germline V gene data show CDR1 as SGDLS and CDR2 as YYNGEE. The ends were cut back, 4 bases at V and 9 bases at J, with 11 bases in the middle. CDR3 size: 12 residues. The CDR3 DNA reads TGTGCCAGCAGCCCTACAGACGGTGAGCAGTTCTTC. Translation gives CASSPTDGEQFF.

This clone was counted only a few times. The V call is TRBV6-5, the J call TRBJ2-7, with 8 bases identical to TRBD2. This CDR3 spans 14 amino acids. V dropped 2 bases and J dropped 6; count of bases not matched to a gene: 6. Germline-derived CDR1 and CDR2 are MNHEY and SVGAGI. CDR3 nucleotides: TGTGCCAGCAGTTACGCGAGCGGGAGTGGCGAGCAGTACTTC. Residues: CASSYASGSGEQYF.

The table lists this clone with a few counts. The genes are TRBV27 and TRBJ1-5; no firm D call. CDR3 length equals 12 residues. The V gene's germline CDR1 is MNHEY and CDR2 SMNVEV (reference sequence). V was cut by 5 bases and J by 5 bases, with 7 bases left in between. This CDR3 reads CASSTGDQPQHF. The CDR3 nucleotides are TGTGCCAGCAGTACCGGGGATCAGCCCCAGCATTTT.

V and J are TRBV18 and TRBJ2-3; a possible D gene is TRBD2 (5 bases). Germline V lookup: CDR1 KGHSH, CDR2 LQKENI. V lost 6 bases, J lost 1 base, and 14 bases lay in between. This CDR3 is built from 15 residues. CDR3 residues: CASSRATGGTDTQYF. CDR3 bases: TGTGCCAGCTCGCGGGCCACTGGCGGCACAGATACGCAGTATTTT.

The chain carries TRBV5-4 and TRBJ1-5; D may be TRBD1 (5 bases). Trimming shortened V by 3 bases and J by 3 bases, and 10 bases separated the two germline ends. CDR1 and CDR2 from the germline V gene are SGHNT and YYREEE (reference sequence). The CDR3 spans 14 residues. CDR3 amino acids: CASSSGDPNQPQHF. In DNA, the CDR3 is TGTGCCAGCAGCTCGGGGGACCCCAATCAGCCCCAGCATTTT.

The gene calls are TRBV7-8 and TRBJ2-5; no firm D call. CDR1 is SGHVS and CDR2 is FQNEAQ in the germline V gene. There are 14 residues in the CDR3. The V end was cut by 4 bases, the J end by 2 bases, with 11 bases between. The CDR3 spells CASSSRHNQETQYF. DNA for the CDR3: TGTGCCAGCAGCTCACGACACAATCAAGAGACCCAGTACTTC. Together with reference TRBV7-8 and TRBJ2-5, the CDR3 gives the full variable domain: GAGVSQSPRYKVAKRGQDVALRCDPISGHVSLFWYQQALGQGPEFLTYFQNEAQLDKSGLPSDRFFAERPEGSVSTLKIQRTQQEDSAVYLCASSSRHNQETQYFGPGTRLLVL.

A single count supports this clone. This rearrangement joins TRBV7-2 to TRBJ2-7, with TRBD2 identical over 7 bases. CDR1 is SGHTA and CDR2 is FQGNSA in the germline V gene. The CDR3 covers 14 residues. Trimming at V came to 4 bases and at J to 7 bases, leaving 10 bases not matched to a gene. CDR3: CASSSVGAGSEQYF. The CDR3 DNA follows: TGTGCCAGCAGCTCCGTGGGAGCGGGATCGGAGCAGTACTTC.

V gene TRBV28 combines with J gene TRBJ2-1; 8 positions agree with TRBD2. Trimming at V came to 10 bases and at J to 5 bases, leaving 7 bases not matched to a gene. The CDR3 contains 13 residues. The germline V gene encodes CDR1 MDHEN and CDR2 SYDVKM. The CDR3 region has the DNA TGTGCCACGGGACTAGGAGCTAACAATGAGCAGTTCTTC. This encodes CATGLGANNEQFF.

This clone came up a few times. As DNA, the CDR3 is TGTGCCAGCAAGGCCCGGGGCTCTGGAAACACCATATATTTT. Translating gives CASKARGSGNTIYF. V is TRBV5-6 and J is TRBJ1-3; D is ambiguous. The CDR3 loop spans 14 amino acids. Germline V lookup: CDR1 SGHDT, CDR2 YYEEEE. Trimming removed 6 bases at V and 0 bases at J, with 10 bases between.

V gene TRBV11-2 combines with J gene TRBJ1-2; D unclear. The CDR3 has 13 residues. Germline lookup yields CDR1 SGHAT and CDR2 FQNNGV. V was cut by 1 base and J by 2 bases, with 5 bases left in between. The CDR3 region is CASSLGGNYGYTF. The CDR3 bases are TGTGCCAGCAGCTTAGGAGGCAACTATGGCTACACCTTC.

This sequence joins TRBV6-5 and TRBJ1-2, with D possibly matching TRBD1 (6 bases). The CDR3 runs 12 residues. The germline V gene encodes CDR1 MNHEY and CDR2 SVGAGI. Deletions cut 6 bases from V and 5 bases from J, with 10 bases between. CDR3 region: CASRPTGYGYTF. The CDR3 coding sequence is TGTGCCAGCAGACCAACAGGGTATGGCTACACCTTC.

The rearrangement joins TRBV7-2 to TRBJ2-5, with D maybe TRBD1 (6 bases). Germline values: CDR1 SGHTA, CDR2 FQGNSA. The ends were cut back, 6 bases at V and 5 bases at J, with 10 bases in the middle. There are 12 residues in the CDR3. As DNA, the CDR3 is TGTGCCAGCAGTCCAGGGGTGGAGACCCAGTACTTC. Translating it yields CASSPGVETQYF. Based on the CDR3 plus reference TRBV7-2 and TRBJ2-5, the full variable domain is GAGVSQSPSNKVTEKGKDVELRCDPISGHTALYWYRQSLGQGLEFLIYFQGNSAPDKSGLPSDRFSAERTGGSVSTLTIQRTQQEDSAVYLCASSPGVETQYFGPGTRLLVL.

The chain combines TRBV6-5 with TRBJ1-5, with D unclear. The CDR3 sequence is 13 residues long. Germline assignment: CDR1 MNHEY and CDR2 SVGAGI. V was clipped by 6 bases and J by 3 bases, with 9 bases between them. Here the CDR3 DNA reads TGTGCCAGCAGCTACAGAGACAATCAGCCCCAGCATTTT. Protein sequence: CASSYRDNQPQHF.

The J gene is TRBJ2-1, the V gene TRBV5-1, with 13 bases aligning to TRBD2. In germline, CDR1 is SGHRS, CDR2 YFSETQ. V trimming: 4 bases; J trimming: 2 bases; junction bases outside the gene matches: 3. The CDR3 is 16 amino acids. Here the CDR3 DNA reads TGCGCCAGCAGCCGCGGGACTAGCGGGACCTACAATGAGCAGTTCTTC. Translation gives CASSRGTSGTYNEQFF.

The chain recombines TRBV9 with TRBJ2-4; D uncertain. V was pared by 4 bases and J by 0 bases, with 8 bases between. CDR3 size: 14 residues. Per germline, CDR1 SGDLS and CDR2 YYNGEE. In DNA, the CDR3 is TGTGCCAGCAGCCCCCCTCTAGCCAAAAACATTCAGTACTTC. It codes for CASSPPLAKNIQYF.

The chain has TRBV5-1 and TRBJ1-4, with D hard to call. This CDR3 has 14 residues. Germline CDR1 reads SGHRS; CDR2 reads YFSETQ. The germline V and J ends were trimmed by 4 bases and 0 bases, with 7 bases remaining between them. Here the CDR3 reads CASSVTSTNEKLFF. In DNA form, the CDR3 reads TGCGCCAGCAGCGTTACATCAACTAATGAAAAACTGTTTTTT. Variable domain in full (rest from reference TRBV5-1 and TRBJ1-4): KAGVTQTPRYLIKTRGQQVTLSCSPISGHRSVSWYQQTPGQGLQFLFEYFSETQRNKGNFPGRFSGRQFSNSRSEMNVSTLELGDSALYLCASSVTSTNEKLFFGSGTQLSVL.

The CDR3 sequence: CASSLGDREPYEQYF. The CDR3 nucleotides read TGTGCCAGCAGTCTCGGGGACAGGGAACCCTACGAGCAGTACTTC. The V call is TRBV28, the J call TRBJ2-7; 9 nucleotides agree with TRBD1. Germline V gives CDR1 MDHEN, CDR2 SYDVKM. The ends lost 5 bases at V and 2 bases at J; junction bases unmatched: 7. This CDR3 contains 15 residues.

Concerning this clone itself: Given a much more abundant clone one base away, this may be a read error. The chain employs TRBV28 and TRBJ2-1, with D tentatively TRBD2 (6 bases). CDR1 and CDR2 from the germline V gene are MDHEN and SYDVKM. This CDR3 has 15 amino acids. The V and J ends lost 2 bases and 0 bases respectively, with 8 bases between them. The CDR3 region has the DNA TGTGCCAGCAGTTTAGCGGGGAGCTCCTACAATGAGCAGTTCTTC. Translated: CASSLAGSSYNEQFF.